Sequencing of this T cell receptor beta chain was carried out in a study of CD8 T cells in ankylosing spondylitis. The CDR3 has 18 residues. With V trimmed by 2 bases and J by 2 bases, 13 bases remained unmatched. In regard to this clonotype: Antigen: not known.

Quantitative barcoded 5'-RACE was used to prepare TCR beta libraries. TCRdb reprocessed the 5' RACE reads via MiXCR and lists one record per CDR3 protein. Here the sample spans 100,000 to 150,000 distinct CDR3 sequences, around 9.3% being singletons. Overall study results and limits: It was reported that disease-linked clones were significantly enriched in matched ankylosing spondylitis synovial fluid. What seemed typical of ankylosing spondylitis blood was a TCR beta motif built from about eight highly homologous variants. Prior literature has documented some motif variants in synovial fluid and blood from reactive arthritis.

This receptor was taken from a male donor with ankylosing spondylitis or in good health (not recorded which). V gene TRBV12-3 or TRBV12-4 combines with J gene TRBJ2-5; 8 bases match TRBD1. The sequenced sample consisted of blood, either unsorted or a sorted T cell fraction (not recorded which). CDR3 nucleotide sequence: TGTGCCAGCAGTTTATACTCTCGGACAGGGCAAGGTCAAGAGACCCAGTACTTC. Its translation: CASSLYSRTGQGQETQYF.